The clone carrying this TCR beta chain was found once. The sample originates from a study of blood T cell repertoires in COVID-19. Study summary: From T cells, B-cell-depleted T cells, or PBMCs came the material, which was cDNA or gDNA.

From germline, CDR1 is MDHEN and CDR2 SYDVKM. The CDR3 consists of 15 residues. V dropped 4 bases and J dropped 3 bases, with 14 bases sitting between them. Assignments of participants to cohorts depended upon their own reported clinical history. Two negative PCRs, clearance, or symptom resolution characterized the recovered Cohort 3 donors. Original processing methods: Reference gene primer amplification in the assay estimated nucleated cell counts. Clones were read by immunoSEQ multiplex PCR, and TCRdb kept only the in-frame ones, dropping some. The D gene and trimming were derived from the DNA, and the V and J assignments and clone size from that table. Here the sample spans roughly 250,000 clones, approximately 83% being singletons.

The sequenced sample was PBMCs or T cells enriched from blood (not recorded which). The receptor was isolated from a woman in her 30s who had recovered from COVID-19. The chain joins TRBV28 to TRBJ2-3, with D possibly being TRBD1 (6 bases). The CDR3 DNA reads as TGTGCCAGCAGTTGGGGCCCAGGGGAGACAGATACGCAGTATTTT. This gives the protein CASSWGPGETDTQYF.